These T cell receptor beta chains were read from a single sample in a study of beta chain features in type 1 diabetes. Clones were sequenced by immunoSEQ multiplex PCR, and TCRdb holds only the in-frame ones, with some missing. Of about 230,000 clones listed, approximately 16% were seen once; the top ten hold about 0.085%. The sequencing sample was made of naive CD4+ T cells from blood. The receptors were sampled from a young man with type 1 diabetes. CDR3s include the opening cysteine and the closing phenylalanine or tryptophan.

TRBJ2-5,TRBV13,CASSSWTRQETQYF
TRBJ2-5,TRBV28,CASSLGSRQETQYF
TRBJ2-1,TRBV7-6,CASSVTSGVNEQFF
TRBJ2-3,TRBV5-4,CASSPRQGTDTQYF
TRBJ2-1,TRBV29-1,CSVEAKGSYNEQFF
TRBJ2-7,TRBV7-2,CASSSTSGNNYEQYF
TRBJ2-1,TRBV2,CASSEEGQVQFF
TRBJ2-4,TRBV10-3,CAISLGQGVKNIQYF
TRBJ2-5,TRBV7-7,CASSLGLAGLETQYF
TRBJ2-7,TRBV5-6,CASSRTSGPYEQYF
TRBJ2-3,TRBV13,CASSSASAADTQYF
TRBJ2-1,TRBV10-3,CAIREQQIDNEQFF
TRBJ1-2,TRBV28,CASSLGDRGYGYTF
TRBJ2-1,TRBV29-1,CSVTGQEQFF
TRBJ2-7,TRBV28,CASRSGGHSYEQYF
TRBJ1-4,TRBV30,CAWIPGATNEKLFF
TRBJ2-5,TRBV29-1,CSERPGQTQETQYF
TRBJ1-1,TRBV6-5,CASSYRGEAFF
TRBJ2-5,TRBV7-2,CASSGGGRQETQYF
TRBJ2-5,TRBV4-3,CASSPRGALGSETQYF
TRBJ2-1,TRBV10-3,CAISDSIGTSGGPLEQFF
TRBJ2-1,TRBV4-1,CASSQDYRNEQFF
TRBJ2-5,TRBV6-1,CASSQNLQETQYF
TRBJ2-1,TRBV10-3,CAISGGPYNEQFF
TRBJ2-2,TRBV7-2,CASSPSGYGELFF
TRBJ2-5,TRBV10-3,CAISDGGGRAWETQYF
TRBJ2-3,TRBV5-4,CASSLVSLGDTQYF
TRBJ2-7,TRBV7-9,CASSIIAGSYEQYF
TRBJ2-5,TRBV29-1,CSVQARFQETQYF
TRBJ2-1,TRBV9,CASSVASGGYNEQFF